Listed below are T cell receptor beta chains from one sample, sequenced in a study of blood T cell repertoires in COVID-19. Sequenced by immunoSEQ multiplex PCR; TCRdb stores in-frame clones only, minus some. The profile covers some 55,000 clones, with about nine tenths appearing a single time and 8% to 9% taken by the ten largest. The sequenced material came from peripheral blood. These receptor sequences come from a woman aged 40 to 50 with active COVID-19. CDR3s include the opening cysteine and the closing phenylalanine or tryptophan. The order of the fields is V gene, clone size, J gene, CDR3 protein. The size entry is marked missing in some rows and otherwise reads once, few, many or a size class.

>TRBV4-2|NA|TRBJ1-1
CASSQLGQGPNTEAFF
>TRBV2|NA|TRBJ1-5
CASSERTGDDQPQHF
>TRBV10-3|NA|TRBJ1-2
CAISESGTGNGYTF
>TRBV3-1/TRBV3-2|few|TRBJ1-2
CASSQATGNYGYTF
>TRBV18|once|TRBJ2-3
CASSPPGQGFVTDTQYF
>TRBV18|few|TRBJ1-6
CASSPTASGGSPLHF
>TRBV4-2|NA|TRBJ1-5
CASSQEYRSNQPQHF
>TRBV6-6|once|TRBJ1-1
CASFDGVRNTEAFF
>TRBV10-3|NA|TRBJ2-1
CAISESMASGDHNEQFF
>TRBV5-4|NA|TRBJ2-5
CASSHPDRMETQYF
>TRBV9|NA|TRBJ2-3
CASSVGLPLDTDTQYF
>TRBV27|NA|TRBJ2-7
CASSQRQFNSYEQYF
>TRBV5-4|NA|TRBJ1-1
CASSTSGVNTEAFF
>TRBV7-8|NA|TRBJ1-1
CASSFRRTGNTEAFF
>TRBV6-5|NA|TRBJ1-5
CASSNRHSNQPQHF
>TRBV19|once|TRBJ1-2
CASSIDRYYGYTF